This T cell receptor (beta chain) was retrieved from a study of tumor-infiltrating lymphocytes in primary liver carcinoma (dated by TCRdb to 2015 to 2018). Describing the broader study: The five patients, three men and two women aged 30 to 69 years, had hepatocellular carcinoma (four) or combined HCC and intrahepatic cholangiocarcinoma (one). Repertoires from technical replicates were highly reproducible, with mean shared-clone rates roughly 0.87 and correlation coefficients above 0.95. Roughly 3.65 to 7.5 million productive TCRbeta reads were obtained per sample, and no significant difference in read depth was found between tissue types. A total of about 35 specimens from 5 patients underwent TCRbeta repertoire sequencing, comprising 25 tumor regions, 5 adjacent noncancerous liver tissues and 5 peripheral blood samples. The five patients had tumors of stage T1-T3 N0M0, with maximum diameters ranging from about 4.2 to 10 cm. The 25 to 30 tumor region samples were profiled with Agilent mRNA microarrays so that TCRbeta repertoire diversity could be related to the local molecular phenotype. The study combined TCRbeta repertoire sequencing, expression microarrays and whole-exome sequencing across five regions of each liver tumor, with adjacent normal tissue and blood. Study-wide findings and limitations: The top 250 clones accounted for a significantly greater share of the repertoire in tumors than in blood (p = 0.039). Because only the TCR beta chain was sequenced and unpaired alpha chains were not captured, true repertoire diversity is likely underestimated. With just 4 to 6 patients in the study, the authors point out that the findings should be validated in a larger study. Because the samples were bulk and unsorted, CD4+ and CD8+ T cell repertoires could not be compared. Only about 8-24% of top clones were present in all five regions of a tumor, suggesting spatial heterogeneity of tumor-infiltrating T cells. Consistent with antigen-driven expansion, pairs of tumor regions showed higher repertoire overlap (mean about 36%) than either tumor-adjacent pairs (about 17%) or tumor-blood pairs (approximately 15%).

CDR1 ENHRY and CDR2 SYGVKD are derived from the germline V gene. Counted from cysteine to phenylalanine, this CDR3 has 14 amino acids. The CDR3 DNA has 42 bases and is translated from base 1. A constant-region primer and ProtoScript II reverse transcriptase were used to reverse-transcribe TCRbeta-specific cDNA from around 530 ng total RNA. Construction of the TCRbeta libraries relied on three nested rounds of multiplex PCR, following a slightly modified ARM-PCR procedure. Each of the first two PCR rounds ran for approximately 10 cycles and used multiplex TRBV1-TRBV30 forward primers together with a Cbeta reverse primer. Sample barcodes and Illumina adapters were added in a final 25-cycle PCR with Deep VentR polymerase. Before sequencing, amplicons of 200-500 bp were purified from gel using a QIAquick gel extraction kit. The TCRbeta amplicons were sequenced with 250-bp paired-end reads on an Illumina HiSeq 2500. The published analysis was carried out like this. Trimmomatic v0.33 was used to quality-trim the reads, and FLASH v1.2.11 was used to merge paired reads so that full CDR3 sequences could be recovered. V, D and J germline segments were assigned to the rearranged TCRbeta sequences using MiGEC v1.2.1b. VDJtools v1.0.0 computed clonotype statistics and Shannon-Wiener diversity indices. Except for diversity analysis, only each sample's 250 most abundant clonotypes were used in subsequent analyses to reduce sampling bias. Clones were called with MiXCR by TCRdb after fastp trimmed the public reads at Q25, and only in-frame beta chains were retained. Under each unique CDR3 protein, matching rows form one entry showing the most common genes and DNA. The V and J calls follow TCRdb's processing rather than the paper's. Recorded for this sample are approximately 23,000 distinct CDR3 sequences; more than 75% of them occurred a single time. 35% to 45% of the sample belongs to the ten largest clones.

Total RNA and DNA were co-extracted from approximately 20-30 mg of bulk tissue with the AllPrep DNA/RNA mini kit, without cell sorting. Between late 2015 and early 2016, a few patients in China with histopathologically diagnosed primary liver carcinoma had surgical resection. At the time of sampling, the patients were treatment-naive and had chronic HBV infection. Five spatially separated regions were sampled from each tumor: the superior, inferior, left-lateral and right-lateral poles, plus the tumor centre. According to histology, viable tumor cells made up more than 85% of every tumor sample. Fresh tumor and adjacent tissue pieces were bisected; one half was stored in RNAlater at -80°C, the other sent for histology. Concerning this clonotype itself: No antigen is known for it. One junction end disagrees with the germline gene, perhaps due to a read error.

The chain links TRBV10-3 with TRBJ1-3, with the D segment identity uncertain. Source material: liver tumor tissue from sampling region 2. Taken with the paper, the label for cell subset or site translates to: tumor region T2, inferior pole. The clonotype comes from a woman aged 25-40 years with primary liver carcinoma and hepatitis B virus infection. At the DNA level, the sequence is TGTGCCATAAGTGAGTCAGTTCCTGGAAACACCATATACTTT. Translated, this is CAISESVPGNTIYF.